Shown below are 2 T cell receptor beta chains from a single sample sequenced in a study of T cell repertoires in cytomegalovirus infection. One entry per CDR3 protein results from TCRdb running MiXCR on the reads. The sample consists of about 250,000 distinct CDR3 sequences, around 6.6% of them appearing once. The material sequenced was PBMCs. The origin of the receptors is a human donor in good health (CMV status not recorded). Some clones in this sample may be carry-over from other donors' samples.

This clonotype was recorded many times. The V and J genes are TRBV20-1 and TRBJ1-4; the D gene is possibly TRBD1 (5 bases). CDR3 length equals 15 residues. The V and J ends lost 2 bases and 7 bases respectively, with 17 bases between them. Germline V lookup: CDR1 DFQATT, CDR2 SNEGSKA (reference sequence). The CDR3 region has the DNA TGCAGTGCTAGATGGTGGGGGACCAAAGGTGAAAAACTGTTTTTT. Its protein is CSARWWGTKGEKLFF.

Many counts were recorded for this clonotype. The DNA of the CDR3 is TGCGCCAGCAGCCAAGAGCCGCGGGGGGTCCAAGAGACCCAGTACTTC. Protein sequence: CASSQEPRGVQETQYF. This chain uses TRBV4-3 with TRBJ2-5, with TRBD2 matching 8 bases. V lost 0 bases and J lost 1; bases outside the gene matches: 4. CDR1 and CDR2 from the germline V gene are LGHNA and YSLEER. The CDR3 covers 16 residues.